Presented here are 24 T cell receptor beta chains from one specimen sequenced in a study of CD8+CD57+ T cells in acquired aplastic anemia. For CDR3 and TCR beta VDJ profiling, genomic DNA was the template used. One entry per CDR3 protein, called by TCRdb with MiXCR from the reads. The sample consists of about 150,000 distinct CDR3 sequences, about 48% of them appearing once. Patients chosen for sequencing had shown CD8+CD57+ cell expansion by flow cytometry. Sequencing input: sorted CD4+, CD8+, or CD8+CD57+ T cells (not recorded which) from PBMCs. Source of these receptors: a human donor with aplastic anemia.

V is TRBV19 and J is TRBJ1-5; TRBD1 might be the D (6 bases). The CDR3 is 15 amino acids. V lost 0 bases and J 3 bases, leaving 9 bases between the germline ends. Per germline, CDR1 LNHDA and CDR2 SQIVND (reference sequence). CDR3 amino acids: CASSIEGGLNQPQHF. CDR3 in DNA: TGTGCCAGTAGTATAGAGGGGGGGCTCAATCAGCCCCAGCATTTT.

The table lists this clonotype with a few counts. The gene calls are TRBV10-3 and TRBJ2-7, with D perhaps being TRBD1 or TRBD2 (5 bases each). Trimming shortened V by 8 bases and J by 4 bases, and 12 bases separated the two germline ends. The CDR3 runs 12 residues. Germline CDR1 reads ENHRY; CDR2 reads SYGVKD. CDR3 sequence reads: CAIGGVGYEQYF. CDR3 sequence (DNA): TGTGCCATCGGGGGAGTAGGGTACGAGCAGTACTTC.

The chain uses TRBV5-4 and TRBJ2-5, with D perhaps matching TRBD1 or TRBD2 (7 bases each). The CDR3 runs to 15 residues. The germline CDR1 and CDR2 sequences are SGHNT and YYREEE (reference sequence). V lost 0 bases, J lost 5 bases, and 14 bases lay in between. CDR3 in DNA: TGTGCCAGCAGCTTGGATGGCAGGGGGGGGGAGACCCAGTACTTC. It yields the protein CASSLDGRGGETQYF.

This clonotype showed up many times. The rearrangement links TRBV4-1 to TRBJ1-2, with 8 positions matching TRBD1. This CDR3 region has 15 residues. With 2 bases clipped from V and 3 bases from J, the junction kept 5 bases outside the gene matches. In germline, CDR1 is MGHRA, CDR2 YSYEKL. The CDR3 bases are TGCGCCAGCAGCCAAAACAGGGGGGGTTACTATGGCTACACCTTC. Its protein product is CASSQNRGGYYGYTF.

The V and J genes are TRBV11-1 and TRBJ2-4, with D possibly matching TRBD2 (6 bases). Per the germline V gene, CDR1 is SGHAT and CDR2 is FQDESV (reference sequence). V dropped 3 bases and J dropped 5 bases, with 11 bases sitting between them. The CDR3 contains 14 residues. The CDR3 spells CASSFGSGENIQYF. CDR3 bases: TGTGCCAGCAGCTTTGGTTCGGGGGAAAACATTCAGTACTTC.

The genes are TRBV30 and TRBJ2-7; D is undetermined. The CDR3 runs 12 residues. Trimming took off 1 base at V and 3 bases at J, with 7 bases between the two ends. Germline CDR1 is GTSNPN and CDR2 is SVGIG (reference sequence). CDR3 in amino acids: CAWSETFYEQYF. The CDR3 bases are TGTGCCTGGAGTGAGACTTTCTACGAGCAGTACTTC.

This clonotype was observed a few times. J is TRBJ1-1 and V is TRBV2; 7 nucleotides match TRBD1. CDR1 SNHLY and CDR2 FYNNEI come from the germline V gene. V shed 8 bases, J shed 1 base, and the junction held 10 bases outside the gene matches. The CDR3 consists of 15 residues. The CDR3 here is CASDKDRAGNTEAFF. The CDR3 bases are TGTGCCAGCGATAAAGACAGGGCGGGGAACACTGAAGCTTTCTTT. Together with reference TRBV2 and TRBJ1-1, the CDR3 gives the full variable domain: EPEVTQTPSHQVTQMGQEVILRCVPISNHLYFYWYRQILGQKVEFLVSFYNNEISEKSEIFDDQFSVERPDGSNFTLKIRSTKLEDSAMYFCASDKDRAGNTEAFFGQGTRLTVV.

J is TRBJ1-3 and V is TRBV7-9, with D possibly matching TRBD1 (6 bases). CDR1 is SEHNR and CDR2 is FQNEAQ in the germline V gene (reference sequence). V lost 7 bases and J lost 6, with 13 bases in between. The length of the CDR3 is 13 residues. Written as DNA, the CDR3 is TGTGCCAGCAAGGGGACAAGCTTAAACACCATATATTTT. Protein product: CASKGTSLNTIYF.

The V gene is TRBV4-1, the J gene TRBJ2-1, with TRBD1 matching 10 bases. This CDR3 spans 17 amino acids. Trimming cost V 4 bases and J 3 bases; bases outside gene matches: 9. Germline CDR1 is MGHRA and CDR2 is YSYEKL. CDR3: CASSLYRTGGYYNEQFF. In nucleotides, the CDR3 is TGCGCCAGCAGCCTCTACCGGACAGGGGGTTACTACAATGAGCAGTTCTTC.

The rearrangement joins TRBV7-8 to TRBJ1-5; the D is unclear. The CDR3 covers 15 residues. The germline CDR1 and CDR2 sequences are SGHVS and FQNEAQ. Trimming cost V 0 bases and J 0 bases, with 6 bases left between them. CDR3 loop: CASSLADYSNQPQHF. The DNA for the CDR3 is TGTGCCAGCAGCTTAGCCGATTATAGCAATCAGCCCCAGCATTTT.

Many counts were recorded for this clonotype. This chain connects TRBV6-2 or TRBV6-3 to TRBJ2-7; no clear D gene. The CDR3 runs to 14 residues. Germline V gene data show CDR1 as MNHEY and CDR2 as SVGEGT. V was cut by 3 bases and J by 0 bases, with 9 bases left in between. The CDR3 DNA reads as TGTGCCAGCAGTTATCAAGGCAACTCCTACGAGCAGTACTTC. It yields the protein CASSYQGNSYEQYF.

This clonotype was recorded at least ten times. The chain couples TRBV20-1 to TRBJ1-2, with 7 bases identical to TRBD1. Germline V CDR1 and CDR2: DFQATT, SNEGSKA (reference sequence). The CDR3 is 14 residues long. V shed 1 base, J shed 7 bases, and the junction held 9 bases outside the gene matches. CDR3 region: CSARGTMGDSGYTF. The CDR3 DNA follows: TGCAGTGCTAGAGGGACGATGGGGGACAGTGGCTACACCTTC.

This chain uses TRBV12-3 or TRBV12-4 with TRBJ1-1, with D unresolved. The CDR3 runs 13 residues. With 0 bases removed from V and 8 bases from J, the gap between germline ends came to 10 bases. For the CDR3, the DNA is TGTGCCAGCAGTTTAGCGCCAGGAGTGGAAGCTTTCTTT. Translation gives CASSLAPGVEAFF.

J is TRBJ2-5 and V is TRBV2; D ambiguous. The CDR3 loop spans 14 amino acids. V shed 3 bases and J shed 2 bases, with 10 bases lying between them. The germline gives CDR1 SNHLY, CDR2 FYNNEI. DNA for the CDR3: TGTGCCAGCAGTGAGGCAGGCCGACAAGAGACCCAGTACTTC. Its protein is CASSEAGRQETQYF.

This clonotype was detected ten times or more. As DNA, the CDR3 is TGCGCCAGCAGTGTGGAATGGGGCACAGATACGCAGTATTTT. Translating it yields CASSVEWGTDTQYF. V is TRBV10-1 and J is TRBJ2-3, with D unresolved. This CDR3 contains 14 residues. Trimming shortened V by 4 bases and J by 1 base, and 9 bases separated the two germline ends. CDR1 is WNHNN and CDR2 is SYGVQD in the germline V gene (reference sequence).

The chain is built from TRBV18 and TRBJ2-1, with 9 nucleotides matching TRBD2. The germline gives CDR1 KGHSH, CDR2 LQKENI. With 3 bases clipped from V and 6 bases from J, the junction kept 9 bases outside the gene matches. This CDR3 has 16 amino acids. CDR3 in amino acids: CASSPMNGLASNEQFF. In DNA, the CDR3 is TGTGCCAGCTCACCCATGAACGGACTAGCGTCCAATGAGCAGTTCTTC. The entire variable domain, with the rest obtained from reference TRBV18 and TRBJ2-1, is as follows: NAGVMQNPRHLVRRRGQEARLRCSPMKGHSHVYWYRQLPEEGLKFMVYLQKENIIDESGMPKERFSAEFPKEGPSILRIQQVVRGDSAAYFCASSPMNGLASNEQFFGPGTRLTVL.

The gene calls are TRBV19 and TRBJ2-7; D gene ambiguous. Germline V gene sequence: CDR1 LNHDA, CDR2 SQIVND (reference sequence). The CDR3 length is 13 residues. The V end was cut by 3 bases, the J end by 2 bases, with 8 bases between. The CDR3 reads CASSMRTPYEQYF. CDR3 coding DNA: TGTGCCAGTAGTATGCGGACGCCCTACGAGCAGTACTTC. Full variable domain (remainder filled in from reference TRBV19 and TRBJ2-7): DGGITQSPKYLFRKEGQNVTLSCEQNLNHDAMYWYRQDPGQGLRLIYYSQIVNDFQKGDIAEGYSVSREKKESFPLTVTSAQKNPTAFYLCASSMRTPYEQYFGPGTRLTVT.

Notes on this clonotype: Sequence at one end of the junction differs from germline and may be a read error. The chain uses TRBV24-1 and TRBJ2-7, with no clear D. CDR1 and CDR2 from the germline V gene are KGHDR and SFDVKD. The CDR3 contains 11 residues. The CDR3 spells CAISDLREQYF. The CDR3 coding sequence is TGTGCCATCAGTGATTTGCGCGAGCAGTACTTC.

This clonotype occurred a few times. It may be a read error: a sequence one base away is much more abundant. The chain joins TRBV5-1 to TRBJ1-2; D remains unclear. The germline gives CDR1 SGHRS, CDR2 YFSETQ. The CDR3 covers 13 residues. CDR3 loop: CASGLGANYGYTF. CDR3 DNA sequence: TGCGCCAGCGGCTTGGGAGCTAACTATGGCTACACCTTC. The variable domain in full, with the rest retrieved from reference TRBV5-1 and TRBJ1-2, is KAGVTQTPRYLIKTRGQQVTLSCSPISGHRSVSWYQQTPGQGLQFLFEYFSETQRNKGNFPGRFSGRQFSNSRSEMNVSTLELGDSALYLCASGLGANYGYTFGSGTRLTVV.

This clonotype has ten or more counts. This chain uses TRBV7-8 with TRBJ1-1; 10 positions agree with TRBD1. The J segment lost 3 bases and the V segment lost 2 bases, leaving 6 bases of the junction unmatched. Germline V CDR1 and CDR2: SGHVS, FQNEAQ. The CDR3 runs 16 residues. The chain's CDR3 is CASSLRTGTGDTEAFF. The CDR3 bases are TGTGCCAGCAGCTTACGGACCGGGACAGGGGACACTGAAGCTTTCTTT. Drawing the rest from reference TRBV7-8 and TRBJ1-1, the complete variable domain is GAGVSQSPRYKVAKRGQDVALRCDPISGHVSLFWYQQALGQGPEFLTYFQNEAQLDKSGLPSDRFFAERPEGSVSTLKIQRTQQEDSAVYLCASSLRTGTGDTEAFFGQGTRLTVV.

The gene calls are TRBV2 and TRBJ2-7; either TRBD1 or TRBD2 may fit D (5 bases each). V lost 7 bases, J lost 3 bases, and 10 bases lay in between. Germline V CDR1 and CDR2: SNHLY, FYNNEI. CDR3 length: 12 amino acids. This CDR3 is CASTGGIYEQYF. For the CDR3, the DNA is TGTGCCAGCACTGGGGGTATCTACGAGCAGTACTTC.

This clonotype was seen once. This rearrangement joins TRBV6-2 or TRBV6-3 to TRBJ1-6; D is possibly TRBD1 (5 bases). V was shortened by 5 bases and J by 13 bases, with 6 bases between the two germline ends. The germline V gene has CDR1 MNHEY and CDR2 SVGEGT. This CDR3 has 10 amino acids. The DNA of the CDR3 is TGTGCCAGCAGTGGGGGGCCCCTCCACTTT. Translated: CASSGGPLHF.

In the case of this clonotype: Being one base from a much bigger clone, this may be a read error. The V call is TRBV12-3 or TRBV12-4, the J call TRBJ1-6; the match to TRBD1 covers 7 bases. The CDR3 is 18 residues long. Trimming cost V 7 bases and J 0 bases; bases outside gene matches: 12. CDR3 nucleotide sequence: TGTGCCAGCATCCTAAACCCCAGGGGGAGCTCCTATAATTCACCCCTCCACTTT. Translation: CASILNPRGSSYNSPLHF.

This clonotype was seen at least ten times. The chain uses TRBV6-5 and TRBJ1-6; 10 nucleotides match TRBD1. Germline assignment: CDR1 MNHEY and CDR2 SVGAGI. CDR3 length equals 17 residues. V lost 0 bases, J lost 7 bases, and 6 bases stayed unmatched. CDR3 nucleotides: TGTGCCAGCAGTTACTCGACAGGGGGCGCGTCAAATTCACCCCTCCACTTT. This gives the protein CASSYSTGGASNSPLHF.